The sample holds a few counts of the clone carrying this T cell receptor (beta chain). Its antigen is unidentified. The PCR contained 60 Vbeta and 13 Jbeta primers. Repertoires were generated with immunoSEQ multiplex PCR, while TCRdb's copy carries only in-frame clones and drops some. The table shows over 110,000 clones, with under 90% occurring only once. Germline V gene data show CDR1 as LNHDA and CDR2 as SQIVND (reference sequence). V lost 7 bases and J lost 8, with 15 bases in between. This CDR3 comprises 14 residues. This sample was taken from a study of cytomegalovirus exposure and HLA in healthy donors. Study overall: Genetic ancestry analysis placed around four fifths of the 410 or so donors that were genotyped in the Caucasian-associated cluster.

General observations from the study: Whilst most TCR sequences proved rare, a subset of public TCRs occurred across many donors.

The sample was PBMCs. This TCR was sampled from a man aged 35-49 years in good health and CMV-seronegative. The chain combines TRBV19 with TRBJ1-6; D may be TRBD1 (6 bases). CDR3 protein: CASTPTGEYSPLHF. Written as DNA, the CDR3 is TGTGCCAGTACCCCGACAGGAGAGTATTCACCCCTCCACTTT.